This note documents a single TCR beta chain sequence. Germline CDR1 is MNHEY and CDR2 is SMNVEV (reference sequence). Trimming removed 3 bases at V and 6 bases at J, with 9 bases between. CDR3 size: 13 residues. This sample is part of a study of control samples from healthy donors and cancer patients. Some clones are missing from TCRdb's copy, which holds only in-frame ones; the method was immunoSEQ multiplex PCR. The sample lists approximately 120,000 clones; about 89% were seen once. The material sequenced was blood. The source of this sequence is a woman aged 45-65 years in good health. The rearrangement joins TRBV27 to TRBJ1-5, with a weak D call TRBD1 (5 bases). Here the CDR3 reads CASSLRGVQPQHF. Here the CDR3 DNA reads TGTGCCAGCAGTTTGAGGGGTGTTCAGCCCCAGCATTTT.